This T cell receptor (beta chain) was recorded in a study of CD4+ T cells in melanoma. The CDR3 contains 16 residues. J was trimmed by 0 bases and V by 4 bases; bases with no gene match: 5. In germline, CDR1 is SGHKS, CDR2 YYEKEE (reference sequence). This clone was recorded only once. TCRdb keeps only in-frame clones here, not all; method: immunoSEQ multiplex PCR. The table has tens of thousands of clones, around 79% seen once. Material for sequencing was cells from a culture (not recorded whether cultured in vitro). This receptor was obtained from a human donor with melanoma. The V call is TRBV5-5, the J call TRBJ1-3; 9 nucleotides align to TRBD1. The CDR3: CASSKDRGNSGNTIYF. For the CDR3, the DNA is TGTGCCAGCAGCAAAGACAGGGGGAACTCTGGAAACACCATATATTTT.